This entry concerns a single TCR beta chain. Antigen unknown. Clones were read by immunoSEQ multiplex PCR, and TCRdb kept only the in-frame ones, dropping some. The profile shows around 140,000 clones, 80% to 90% of them singletons. The data derive from a study of T cell responses to AZD1222 COVID-19 vaccine. Points from the study as a whole: In a largely white British group with more females than males, clonal diversity was possibly underestimated.

This CDR3 contains 12 residues. The germline V gene encodes CDR1 MDHEN and CDR2 SYDVKM. The junction had 4 bases not matched to a gene; V was cut back by 10 bases and J by 2 bases. Sample: peripheral blood, taken on day 0 of AZD1222 vaccination. This rearrangement joins TRBV28 to TRBJ1-2; 7 bases match TRBD1. This clonotype was obtained from an adult in good health. CDR3 DNA sequence: TGTGCCATCGCACAGGGGAACTATGGCTACACCTTC. It yields the protein CAIAQGNYGYTF.